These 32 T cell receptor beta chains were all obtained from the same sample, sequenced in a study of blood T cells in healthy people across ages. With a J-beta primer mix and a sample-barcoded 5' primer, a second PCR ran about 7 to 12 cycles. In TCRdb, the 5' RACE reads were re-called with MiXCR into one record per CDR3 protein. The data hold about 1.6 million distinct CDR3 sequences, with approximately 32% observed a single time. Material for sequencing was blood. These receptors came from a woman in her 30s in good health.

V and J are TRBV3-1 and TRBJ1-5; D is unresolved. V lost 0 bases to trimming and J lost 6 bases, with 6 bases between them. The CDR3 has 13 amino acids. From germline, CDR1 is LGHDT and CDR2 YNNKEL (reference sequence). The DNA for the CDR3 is TGTGCCAGCAGCCAAGATCTCACTCAGCCCCAGCATTTT. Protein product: CASSQDLTQPQHF.

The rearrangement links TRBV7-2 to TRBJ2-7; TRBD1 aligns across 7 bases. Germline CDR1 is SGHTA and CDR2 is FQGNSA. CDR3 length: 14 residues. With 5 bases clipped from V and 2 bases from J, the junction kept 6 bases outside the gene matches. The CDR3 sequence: CASSTGQPAYEQYF. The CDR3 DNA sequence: TGTGCCAGCAGCACGGGACAGCCTGCCTACGAGCAGTACTTC.

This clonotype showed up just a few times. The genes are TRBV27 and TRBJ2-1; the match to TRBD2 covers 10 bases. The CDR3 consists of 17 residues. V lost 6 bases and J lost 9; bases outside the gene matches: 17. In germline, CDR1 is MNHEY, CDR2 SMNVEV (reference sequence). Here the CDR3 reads CASRTVTLAGGISEQFF. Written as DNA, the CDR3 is TGTGCCAGCAGGACCGTTACTTTAGCGGGAGGCATCTCTGAGCAGTTCTTC.

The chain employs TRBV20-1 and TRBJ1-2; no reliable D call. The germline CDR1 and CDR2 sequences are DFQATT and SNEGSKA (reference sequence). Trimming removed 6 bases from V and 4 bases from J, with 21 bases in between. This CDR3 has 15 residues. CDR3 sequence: CSALGNAGDAYGYTF. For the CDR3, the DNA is TGCAGTGCCCTGGGGAACGCGGGTGACGCCTATGGCTACACCTTC.

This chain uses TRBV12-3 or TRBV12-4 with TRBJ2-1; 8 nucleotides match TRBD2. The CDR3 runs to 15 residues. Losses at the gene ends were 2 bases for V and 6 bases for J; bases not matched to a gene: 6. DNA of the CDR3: TGTGCCAGCAGTTTAAATGGAGCGGGAGCCAATGAGCAGTTCTTC. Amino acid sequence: CASSLNGAGANEQFF.

CDR3: CSARARGGWETQYF. CDR3 DNA sequence: TGCAGTGCTAGGGCACGCGGGGGTTGGGAGACCCAGTACTTC. The chain combines TRBV20-1 with TRBJ2-5; 7 nucleotides match TRBD2. Germline CDR1 reads DFQATT; CDR2 reads SNEGSKA (reference sequence). This CDR3 comprises 14 residues. V lost 3 bases and J lost 5; bases outside the gene matches: 9.

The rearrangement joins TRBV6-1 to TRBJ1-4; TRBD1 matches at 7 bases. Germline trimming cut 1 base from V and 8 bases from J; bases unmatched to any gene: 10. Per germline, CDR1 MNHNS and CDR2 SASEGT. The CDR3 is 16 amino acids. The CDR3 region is CASSEEVDRALEKLFF. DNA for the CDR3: TGTGCCAGCAGTGAAGAAGTTGACAGGGCCTTAGAAAAACTGTTTTTT.

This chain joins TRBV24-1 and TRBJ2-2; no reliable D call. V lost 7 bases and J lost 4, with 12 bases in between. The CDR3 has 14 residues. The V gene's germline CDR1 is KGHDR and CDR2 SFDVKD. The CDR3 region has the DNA TGTGCCACCAGCCCCACCTCCGTCACCGGGGAGCTGTTTTTT. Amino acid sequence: CATSPTSVTGELFF.

The DNA for the CDR3 is TGCAGTGCTAGAGAAAGCGGGAGGGCCCCCGGGGAGCTGTTTTTT. Translated, it gives CSARESGRAPGELFF. J is TRBJ2-2 and V is TRBV20-1, with 10 bases aligning to TRBD2. The CDR3 runs 15 residues. Trimming took 0 bases from V and 6 from J; bases not matched to a gene: 4. Germline CDR1 DFQATT, CDR2 SNEGSKA (reference sequence).

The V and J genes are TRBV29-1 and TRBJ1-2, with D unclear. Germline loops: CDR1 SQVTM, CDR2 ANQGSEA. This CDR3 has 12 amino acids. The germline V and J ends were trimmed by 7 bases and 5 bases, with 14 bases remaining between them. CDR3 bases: TGCAGCGCCGACTGGGGTGGGTATGGCTACACCTTC. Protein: CSADWGGYGYTF.

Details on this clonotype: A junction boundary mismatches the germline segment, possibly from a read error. The DNA of the CDR3 is TGTACCTGGAGTTTGGTTACTGAGCAGTTCTTC. As protein: CTWSLVTEQFF. The rearrangement links TRBV30 to TRBJ2-1; no reliable D call. The germline CDR1 and CDR2 sequences are GTSNPN and SVGIG (reference sequence). The CDR3 covers 11 residues. Using reference TRBV30 and TRBJ2-1 for the parts outside the CDR3, the full variable domain is SQTIHQWPATLVQPVGSPLSLECTVEGTSNPNLYWYRQAAGRGLQLLFYSVGIGQISSEVPQNLSASRPQDRQFILSSKKLLLSDSGFYLCTWSLVTEQFFGPGTRLTVL.

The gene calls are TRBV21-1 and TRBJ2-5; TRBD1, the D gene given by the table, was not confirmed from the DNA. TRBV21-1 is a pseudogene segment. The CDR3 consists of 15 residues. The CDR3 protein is CASSKEEGAGETQYF. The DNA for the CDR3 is TGTGCCAGCAGCAAAGAGGAGGGGGCTGGGGAGACCCAGTACTTC.

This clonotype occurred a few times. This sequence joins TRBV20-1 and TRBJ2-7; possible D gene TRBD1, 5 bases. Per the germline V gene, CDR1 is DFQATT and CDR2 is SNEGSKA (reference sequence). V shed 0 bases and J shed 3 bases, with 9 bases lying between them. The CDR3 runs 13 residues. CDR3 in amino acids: CSARDPRDYEQYF. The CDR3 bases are TGCAGTGCTAGAGATCCCAGGGACTACGAGCAGTACTTC.

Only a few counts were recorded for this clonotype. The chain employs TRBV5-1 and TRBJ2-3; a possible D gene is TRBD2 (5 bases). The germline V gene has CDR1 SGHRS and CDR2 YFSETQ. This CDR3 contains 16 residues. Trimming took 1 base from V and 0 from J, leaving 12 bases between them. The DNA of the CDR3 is TGCGCCAGCAGCTTGCGACTGGACTCTAGCACAGATACGCAGTATTTT. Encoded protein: CASSLRLDSSTDTQYF. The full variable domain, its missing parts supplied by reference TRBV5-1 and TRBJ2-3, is KAGVTQTPRYLIKTRGQQVTLSCSPISGHRSVSWYQQTPGQGLQFLFEYFSETQRNKGNFPGRFSGRQFSNSRSEMNVSTLELGDSALYLCASSLRLDSSTDTQYFGPGTRLTVL.

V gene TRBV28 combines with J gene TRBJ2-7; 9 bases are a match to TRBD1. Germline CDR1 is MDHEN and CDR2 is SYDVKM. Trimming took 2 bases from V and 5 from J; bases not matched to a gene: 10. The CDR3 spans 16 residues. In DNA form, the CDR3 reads TGTGCCAGCAGTTTACCCATCGGGACAGGGTCCCACGAGCAGTACTTC. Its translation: CASSLPIGTGSHEQYF.

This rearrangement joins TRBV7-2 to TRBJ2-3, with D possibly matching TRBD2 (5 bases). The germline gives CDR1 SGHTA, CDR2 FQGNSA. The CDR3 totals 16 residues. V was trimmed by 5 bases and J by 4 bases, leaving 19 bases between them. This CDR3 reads CASSRRVTGVADTQYF. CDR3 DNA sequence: TGTGCCAGCAGCCGTCGTGTCACCGGGGTGGCAGATACGCAGTATTTT. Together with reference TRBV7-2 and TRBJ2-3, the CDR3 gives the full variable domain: GAGVSQSPSNKVTEKGKDVELRCDPISGHTALYWYRQSLGQGLEFLIYFQGNSAPDKSGLPSDRFSAERTGGSVSTLTIQRTQQEDSAVYLCASSRRVTGVADTQYFGPGTRLTVL.

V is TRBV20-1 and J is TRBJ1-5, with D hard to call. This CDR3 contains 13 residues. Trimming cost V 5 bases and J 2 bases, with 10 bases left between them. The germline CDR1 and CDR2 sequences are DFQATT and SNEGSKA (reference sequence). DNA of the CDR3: TGCAGTGCTCAGACCCCGGGCAATCAGCCCCAGCATTTT. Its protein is CSAQTPGNQPQHF.

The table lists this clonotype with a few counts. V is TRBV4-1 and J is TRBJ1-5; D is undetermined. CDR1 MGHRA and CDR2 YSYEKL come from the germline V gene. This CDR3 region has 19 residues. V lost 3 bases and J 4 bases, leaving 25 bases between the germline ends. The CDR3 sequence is CASSQDRAETASINQPQHF. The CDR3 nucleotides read TGCGCCAGCAGCCAGGATCGTGCTGAGACTGCTTCGATTAATCAGCCCCAGCATTTT.

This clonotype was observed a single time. CDR3 sequence (DNA): TGTGCCAGCAGCCCCAAGGGGGTAGCGGGGGTCTACGAGCAGTACTTC. Translated, it gives CASSPKGVAGVYEQYF. This rearrangement joins TRBV13 to TRBJ2-7; 9 bases match TRBD2. With V trimmed by 5 bases and J by 3 bases, 11 bases remained unmatched. The CDR3 is made up of 16 amino acids. Germline CDR1 and CDR2: PRHDT and FYEKMQ (reference sequence).

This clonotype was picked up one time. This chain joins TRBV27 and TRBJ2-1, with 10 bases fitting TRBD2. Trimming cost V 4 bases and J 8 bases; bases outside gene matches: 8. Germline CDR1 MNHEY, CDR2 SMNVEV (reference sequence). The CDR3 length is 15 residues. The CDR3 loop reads CASSSTGAGGYEQFF. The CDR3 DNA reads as TGTGCCAGCAGTTCGACCGGAGCGGGGGGGTATGAGCAGTTCTTC.

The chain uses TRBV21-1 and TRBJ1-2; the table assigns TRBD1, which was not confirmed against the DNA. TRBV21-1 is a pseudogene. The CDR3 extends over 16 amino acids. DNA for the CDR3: TGTGCCAGCAGCAAAAAAGACAGGGAATTTAACTATGGCTACACCTTC. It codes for CASSKKDREFNYGYTF.

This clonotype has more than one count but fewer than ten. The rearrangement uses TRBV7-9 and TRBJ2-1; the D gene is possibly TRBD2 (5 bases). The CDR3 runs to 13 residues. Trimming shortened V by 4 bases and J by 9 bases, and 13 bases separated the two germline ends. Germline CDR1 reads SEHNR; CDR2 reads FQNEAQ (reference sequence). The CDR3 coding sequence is TGTGCCAGCAGCTACGGGGAAGTCGGTGAGCAGTTCTTC. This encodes CASSYGEVGEQFF.

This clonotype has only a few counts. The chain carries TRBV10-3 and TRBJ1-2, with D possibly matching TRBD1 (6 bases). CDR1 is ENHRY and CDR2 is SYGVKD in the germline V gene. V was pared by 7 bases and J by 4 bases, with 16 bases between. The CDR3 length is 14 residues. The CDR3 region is CAIKGGATIYGYTF. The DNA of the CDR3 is TGTGCCATCAAAGGGGGGGCCACTATCTATGGCTACACCTTC.

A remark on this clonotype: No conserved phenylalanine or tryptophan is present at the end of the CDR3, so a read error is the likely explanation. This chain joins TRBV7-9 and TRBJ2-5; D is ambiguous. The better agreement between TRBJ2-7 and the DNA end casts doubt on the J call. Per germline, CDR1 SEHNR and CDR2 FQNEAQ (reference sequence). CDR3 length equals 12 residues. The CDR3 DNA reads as TGTGCCAGCAGCTCGATTAGTGGCGAGCAGTACTGC. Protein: CASSSISGEQYC.

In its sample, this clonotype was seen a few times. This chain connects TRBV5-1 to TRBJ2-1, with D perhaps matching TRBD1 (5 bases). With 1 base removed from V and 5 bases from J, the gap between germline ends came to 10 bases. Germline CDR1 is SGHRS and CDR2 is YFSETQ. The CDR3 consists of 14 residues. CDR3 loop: CASSLSPDNNEQFF. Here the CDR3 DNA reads TGCGCCAGCAGCTTGTCTCCGGACAACAATGAGCAGTTCTTC.

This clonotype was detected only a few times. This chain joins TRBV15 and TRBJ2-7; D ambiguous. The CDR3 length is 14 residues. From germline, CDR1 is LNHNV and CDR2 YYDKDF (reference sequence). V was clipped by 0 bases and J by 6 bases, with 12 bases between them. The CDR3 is CATSRDGGWGEQYF. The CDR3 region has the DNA TGTGCCACCAGCAGAGATGGCGGTTGGGGCGAGCAGTACTTC.

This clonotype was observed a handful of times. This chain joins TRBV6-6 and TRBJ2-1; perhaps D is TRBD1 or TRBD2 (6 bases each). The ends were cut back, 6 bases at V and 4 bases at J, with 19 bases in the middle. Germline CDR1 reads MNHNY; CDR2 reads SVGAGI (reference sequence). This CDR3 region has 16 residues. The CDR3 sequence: CASSPGGGLGYNEQFF. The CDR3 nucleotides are TGTGCCAGCAGCCCCGGAGGGGGGTTGGGATACAATGAGCAGTTCTTC.

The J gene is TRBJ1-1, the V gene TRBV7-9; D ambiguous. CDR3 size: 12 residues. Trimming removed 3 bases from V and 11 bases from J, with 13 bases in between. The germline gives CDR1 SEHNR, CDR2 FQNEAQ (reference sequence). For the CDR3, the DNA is TGTGCCAGCAGCTTTACCCTGGGTGACGCTTTCTTT. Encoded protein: CASSFTLGDAFF.

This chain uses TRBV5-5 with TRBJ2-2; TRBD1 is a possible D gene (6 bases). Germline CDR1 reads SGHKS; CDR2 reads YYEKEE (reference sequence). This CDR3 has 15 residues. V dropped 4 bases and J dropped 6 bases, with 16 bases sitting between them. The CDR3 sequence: CASSTEQGRAGELFF. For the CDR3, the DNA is TGTGCCAGCAGCACAGAACAGGGTCGTGCCGGGGAGCTGTTTTTT.

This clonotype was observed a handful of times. The CDR3 bases are TGTGCCAGCAGTTACACAGGGCCGAACACTGAAGCTTTCTTT. Its protein is CASSYTGPNTEAFF. This sequence joins TRBV6-6 and TRBJ1-1; D is perhaps TRBD1 (6 bases). Trimming took 2 bases from V and 1 from J, leaving 8 bases between them. CDR3 length equals 14 residues. Germline lookup yields CDR1 MNHNY and CDR2 SVGAGI (reference sequence).

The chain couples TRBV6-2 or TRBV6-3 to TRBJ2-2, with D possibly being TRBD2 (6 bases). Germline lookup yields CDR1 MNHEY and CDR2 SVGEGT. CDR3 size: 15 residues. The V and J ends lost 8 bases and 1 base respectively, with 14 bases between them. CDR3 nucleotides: TGTGCCAGCCATGGATTAGCGGAGAACACCGGGGAGCTGTTTTTT. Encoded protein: CASHGLAENTGELFF.

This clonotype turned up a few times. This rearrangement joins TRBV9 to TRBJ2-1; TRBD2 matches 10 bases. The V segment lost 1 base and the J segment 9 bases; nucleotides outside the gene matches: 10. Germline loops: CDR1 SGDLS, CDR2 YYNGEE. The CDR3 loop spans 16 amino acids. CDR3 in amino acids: CASSVPTAGGLSEQFF. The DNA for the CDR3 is TGTGCCAGCAGCGTACCGACAGCGGGGGGGCTAAGTGAGCAGTTCTTC.